This TCR beta chain was recovered during a study of cytomegalovirus exposure and HLA in healthy donors. In the case of this clone: Its antigen remains unknown.

The V end lost 6 bases, the J end lost 8 bases, and 16 bases lay between the germline ends. Germline lookup yields CDR1 SNHLY and CDR2 FYNNEI. This CDR3 comprises 14 residues. Use of 60 Vbeta and 13 Jbeta primers characterized the PCR. The table came from immunoSEQ multiplex PCR; TCRdb's copy has only in-frame clones and leaves some out. The sample shows tens of thousands of clones, around 87% of them seen only once. Regarding the study as a whole: In an earlier analysis, most TCR beta V segments were productive about 87% or about 30% of the time. Analysis performed later showed TCR beta chains linked to HLA being more clonally expanded than equally common others. Analyses of presence and absence presupposed an approximately uniform sequencing depth across donors.

The sequence was obtained from a woman in her thirties or forties in good health and CMV-seropositive. This rearrangement joins TRBV2 to TRBJ1-4, with D hard to call. Sequencing was performed on PBMCs. DNA for the CDR3: TGTGCCAGCAGCCACCCGGAGAGACGAGAAAAACTGTTTTTT. It is translated as CASSHPERREKLFF.